These 6 T cell receptor beta chains were all obtained from the same sample, sequenced in a study of control samples from healthy donors and cancer patients (dated by TCRdb to the early 2020s). The receptor library was made with the immunoSEQ multiplex PCR assay. The immuneACCESS repertoire file appears here via TCRdb, limited to in-frame rearrangements. These files lack a portion of the clones; in checked studies, under half of the deficit traces to unresolved V genes, and the cause of the others is not known. The sample includes roughly 400,000 clones, with 80% to 95% observed a single time. In total, the top ten clones hold 5% to 8% of the sample. What was sequenced was PBMCs. The origin of the receptors is a man aged 40-49 years with head and neck cancer.

The chain has TRBV5-1 and TRBJ2-1; 11 nucleotides agree with TRBD2. This CDR3 spans 15 amino acids. The V gene end was trimmed by 4 bases and the J gene end by 8 bases; junction bases not matched to a gene: 8. The germline V gene encodes CDR1 SGHRS and CDR2 YFSETQ. CDR3 bases: TGCGCCAGCAGCCAAGAGACTAGCGGGGTGGATGAGCAGTTCTTC. It codes for CASSQETSGVDEQFF.

This sequence joins TRBV6-4 and TRBJ2-7, with 7 nucleotides matching TRBD1. In germline, CDR1 is MRHNA, CDR2 SNTAGT. V lost 6 bases to trimming and J lost 0 bases; unmatched junction nucleotides: 5. The CDR3 is 14 amino acids. For the CDR3, the DNA is TGTGCCAGCAGAGTGACAGGGAGCTCCTACGAGCAGTACTTC. Its protein product is CASRVTGSSYEQYF.

This clone has only one observation. This sequence joins TRBV5-1 and TRBJ1-6; no clear D. CDR3 size: 15 residues. V gave up 1 base and J gave up 3 bases, with 8 bases separating them. CDR1 and CDR2 from the germline V gene are SGHRS and YFSETQ. This CDR3 reads CASSLSSNYNSPLHF. CDR3 bases: TGCGCCAGCAGCTTGTCCAGCAACTATAATTCACCCCTCCACTTT.

The CDR3 region has the DNA TGTGCCAGCAGCCCCGGGGCCAGCTCAGAATTGGAGCAGTACTTC. It translates to CASSPGASSELEQYF. V and J are TRBV7-6 and TRBJ2-7; D is possibly TRBD1 or TRBD2 (5 bases each). Germline-derived CDR1 and CDR2 are SGHVS and FNYEAQ. The V and J ends lost 5 bases and 7 bases respectively, with 21 bases between them. The CDR3 has 15 amino acids.

The chain recombines TRBV6-5 with TRBJ1-5; 8 positions match TRBD1. This CDR3 is built from 14 residues. Germline-derived CDR1 and CDR2 are MNHEY and SVGAGI. With V trimmed by 6 bases and J by 1 base, 2 bases remained unmatched. CDR3 sequence (DNA): TGTGCCAGCAGAAACAGGGGGAGCAATCAGCCCCAGCATTTT. It codes for CASRNRGSNQPQHF.

The chain carries TRBV6-5 and TRBJ2-1; 8 nucleotides match TRBD2. With V trimmed by 5 bases and J by 1 base, 4 bases remained unmatched. Germline V gene data show CDR1 as MNHEY and CDR2 as SVGAGI. This CDR3 is 15 amino acids long. The CDR3 nucleotides are TGTGCCAGCAGTACCCTAGCGGGTTCCTACAATGAGCAGTTCTTC. Translating gives CASSTLAGSYNEQFF.